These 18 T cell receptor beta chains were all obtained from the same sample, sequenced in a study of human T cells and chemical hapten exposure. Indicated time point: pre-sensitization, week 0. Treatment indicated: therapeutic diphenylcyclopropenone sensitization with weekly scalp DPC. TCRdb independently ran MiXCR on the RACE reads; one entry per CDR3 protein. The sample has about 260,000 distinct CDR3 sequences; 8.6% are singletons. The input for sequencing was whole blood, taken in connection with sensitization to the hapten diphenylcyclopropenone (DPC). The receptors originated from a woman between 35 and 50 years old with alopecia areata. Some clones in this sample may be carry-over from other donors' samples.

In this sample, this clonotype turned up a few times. CDR3 residues: CASSLGGNGNTIYF. CDR3 DNA sequence: TGTGCCAGCAGTTTGGGGGGGAATGGAAACACCATATATTTT. This sequence joins TRBV12-3 or TRBV12-4 and TRBJ1-3, with D possibly matching TRBD1 (5 bases). V lost 3 bases to trimming and J lost 3 bases, with 9 bases between them. The length of the CDR3 is 14 residues.

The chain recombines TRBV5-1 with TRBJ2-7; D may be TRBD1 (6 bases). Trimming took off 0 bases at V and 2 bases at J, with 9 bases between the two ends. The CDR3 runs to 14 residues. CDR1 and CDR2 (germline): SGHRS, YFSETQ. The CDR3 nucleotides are TGCGCCAGCAGCTTGGAGGACAGACCCTACGAGCAGTACTTC. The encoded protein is CASSLEDRPYEQYF.

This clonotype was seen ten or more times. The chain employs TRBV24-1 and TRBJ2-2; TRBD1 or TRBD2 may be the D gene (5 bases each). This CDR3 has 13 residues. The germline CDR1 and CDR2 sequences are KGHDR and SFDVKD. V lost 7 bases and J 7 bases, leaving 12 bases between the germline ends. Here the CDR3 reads CATSGASDGELFF. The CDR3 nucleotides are TGTGCCACCAGCGGGGCTTCGGACGGGGAGCTGTTTTTT.

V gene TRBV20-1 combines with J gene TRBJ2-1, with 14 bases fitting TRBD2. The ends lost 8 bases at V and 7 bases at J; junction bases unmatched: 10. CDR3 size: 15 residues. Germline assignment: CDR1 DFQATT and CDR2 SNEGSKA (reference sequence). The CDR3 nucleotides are TGCAGTCCCCGGCCCGGGACTAGCGGGAGTAATGAGCAGTTCTTC. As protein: CSPRPGTSGSNEQFF.

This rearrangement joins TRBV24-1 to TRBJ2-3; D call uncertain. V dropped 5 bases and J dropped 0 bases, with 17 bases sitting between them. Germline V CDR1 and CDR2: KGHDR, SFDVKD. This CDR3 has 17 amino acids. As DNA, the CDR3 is TGTGCCACCAGTGGAGCCTCCGCCCGAACTAGCACAGATACGCAGTATTTT. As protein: CATSGASARTSTDTQYF.

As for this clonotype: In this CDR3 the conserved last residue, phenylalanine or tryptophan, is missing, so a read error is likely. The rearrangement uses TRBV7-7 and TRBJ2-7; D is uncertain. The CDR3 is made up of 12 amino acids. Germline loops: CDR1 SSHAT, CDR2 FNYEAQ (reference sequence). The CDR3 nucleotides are TGTGCTAGCAGCTTAGATGGTAACAGGCAGTACCTC. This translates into CASSLDGNRQYL.

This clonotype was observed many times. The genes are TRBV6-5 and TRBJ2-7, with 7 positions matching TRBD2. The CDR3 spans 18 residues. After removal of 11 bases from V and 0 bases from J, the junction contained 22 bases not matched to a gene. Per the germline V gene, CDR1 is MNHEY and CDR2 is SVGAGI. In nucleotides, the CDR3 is TGTGCCGACTTCTTCTGGGGGGAGCGGGATGCGAACTCCTACGAGCAGTACTTC. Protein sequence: CADFFWGERDANSYEQYF.

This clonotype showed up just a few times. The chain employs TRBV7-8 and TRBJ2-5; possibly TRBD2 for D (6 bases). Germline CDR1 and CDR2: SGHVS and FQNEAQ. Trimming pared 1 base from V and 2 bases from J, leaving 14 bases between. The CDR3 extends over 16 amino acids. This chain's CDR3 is CASSLVGGPGQETQYF. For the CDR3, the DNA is TGTGCCAGCAGCTTAGTCGGAGGGCCTGGGCAAGAGACCCAGTACTTC.

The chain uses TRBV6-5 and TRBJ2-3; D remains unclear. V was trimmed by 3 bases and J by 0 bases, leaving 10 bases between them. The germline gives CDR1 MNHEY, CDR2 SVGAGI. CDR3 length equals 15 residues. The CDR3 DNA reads TGTGCCAGCAGTTATGACGGAGCGAGCACAGATACGCAGTATTTT. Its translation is CASSYDGASTDTQYF.

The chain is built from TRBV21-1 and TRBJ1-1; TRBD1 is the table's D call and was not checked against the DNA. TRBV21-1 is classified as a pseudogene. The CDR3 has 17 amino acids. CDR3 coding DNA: TGTGCCAGCAGCAAGGGTTATATCGGCGCGATCGACACTGAAGCTTTCTTT. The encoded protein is CASSKGYIGAIDTEAFF.

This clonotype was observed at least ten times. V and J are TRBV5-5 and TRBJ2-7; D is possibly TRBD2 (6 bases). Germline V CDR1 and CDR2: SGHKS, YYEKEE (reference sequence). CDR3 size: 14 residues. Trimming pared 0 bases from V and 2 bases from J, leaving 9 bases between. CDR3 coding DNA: TGTGCCAGCAGCTTGGGCGGGGCGCCCTACGAGCAGTACTTC. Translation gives CASSLGGAPYEQYF.

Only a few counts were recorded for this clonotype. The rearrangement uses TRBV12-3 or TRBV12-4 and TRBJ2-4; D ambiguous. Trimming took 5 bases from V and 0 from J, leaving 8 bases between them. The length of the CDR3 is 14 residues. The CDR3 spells CASSPTGAKNIQYF. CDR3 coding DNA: TGTGCCAGCAGTCCAACGGGAGCCAAAAACATTCAGTACTTC.

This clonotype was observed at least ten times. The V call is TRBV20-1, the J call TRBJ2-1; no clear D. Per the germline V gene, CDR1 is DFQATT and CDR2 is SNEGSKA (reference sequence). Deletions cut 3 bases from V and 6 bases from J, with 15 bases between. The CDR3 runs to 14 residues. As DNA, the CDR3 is TGCAGTGCTAGGTCAGCGTTCGTAAGCAATGAGCAGTTCTTC. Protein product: CSARSAFVSNEQFF.

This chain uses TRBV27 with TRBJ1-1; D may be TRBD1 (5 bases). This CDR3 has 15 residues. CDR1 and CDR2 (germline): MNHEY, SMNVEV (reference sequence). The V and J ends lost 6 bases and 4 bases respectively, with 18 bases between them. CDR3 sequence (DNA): TGTGCCAGCAGATATATGGGGGGGGGAGGCACTGAAGCTTTCTTT. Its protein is CASRYMGGGGTEAFF.

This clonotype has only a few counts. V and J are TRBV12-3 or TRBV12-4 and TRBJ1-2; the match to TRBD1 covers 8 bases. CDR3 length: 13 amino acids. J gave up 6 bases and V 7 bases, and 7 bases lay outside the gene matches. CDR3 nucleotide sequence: TGTGCCAGCAACAGACAGGGGATTGATGGCTACACCTTC. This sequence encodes CASNRQGIDGYTF.

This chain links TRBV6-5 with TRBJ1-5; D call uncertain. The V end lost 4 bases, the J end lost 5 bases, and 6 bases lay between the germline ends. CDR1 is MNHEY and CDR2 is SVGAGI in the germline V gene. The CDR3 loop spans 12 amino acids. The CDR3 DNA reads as TGTGCCAGCAGTTCTGCAGATCAGCCCCAGCATTTT. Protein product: CASSSADQPQHF.

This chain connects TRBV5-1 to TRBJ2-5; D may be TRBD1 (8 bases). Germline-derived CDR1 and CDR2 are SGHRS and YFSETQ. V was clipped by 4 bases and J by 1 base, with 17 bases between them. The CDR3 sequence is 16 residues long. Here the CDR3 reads CASSRQGRGGQETQYF. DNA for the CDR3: TGCGCCAGCAGCCGACAGGGGCGCGGGGGCCAAGAGACCCAGTACTTC. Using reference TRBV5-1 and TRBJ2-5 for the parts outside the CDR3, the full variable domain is KAGVTQTPRYLIKTRGQQVTLSCSPISGHRSVSWYQQTPGQGLQFLFEYFSETQRNKGNFPGRFSGRQFSNSRSEMNVSTLELGDSALYLCASSRQGRGGQETQYFGPGTRLLVL.

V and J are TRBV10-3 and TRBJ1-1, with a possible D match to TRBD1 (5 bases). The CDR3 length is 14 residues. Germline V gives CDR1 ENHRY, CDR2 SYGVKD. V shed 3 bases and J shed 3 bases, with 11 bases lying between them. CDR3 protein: CAISESGKDTEAFF. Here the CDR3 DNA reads TGTGCCATCAGTGAATCAGGGAAGGACACTGAAGCTTTCTTT.